Sequencing of this T cell receptor beta chain was carried out in a study of blood T cells in healthy people across ages. Overall study findings and caveats: Diversity estimates from one million T cells were considered underestimates.

After removal of 2 bases from V and 4 bases from J, the junction contained 6 bases not matched to a gene. This CDR3 contains 15 residues. Germline V gene lookup returns CDR1 SGHRS and CDR2 YFSETQ. Then a second PCR, running about 6 to 12 cycles, was carried out with a sample-barcoded 5' primer and a J-beta primer mix. MiXCR, applied by TCRdb to the 5' RACE reads, yields one record per CDR3 protein. The sample carries about 1.5 million distinct CDR3 sequences, about 42% recorded once. As for this clonotype: Its target is not known.

This TCR derives from a woman aged 18-30 years in good health. J is TRBJ2-1 and V is TRBV5-1; the match to TRBD2 covers 7 bases. The specimen was blood. This chain's CDR3 is CASSFRSGEYNEQFF. The CDR3 nucleotides read TGCGCCAGCAGCTTCCGAAGCGGGGAGTACAATGAGCAGTTCTTC.